This T cell receptor beta chain was profiled in a study of technical replicates of blood from a handful of donors. Sequencing used immunoSEQ multiplex PCR; TCRdb keeps in-frame clones, though not all of them. The profile shows under 100,000 clones, 70% to 90% of them singletons. There are 20 residues in the CDR3. The material sequenced was PBMCs. The TCR comes from a human donor in good health. Some clones in this sample may be carry-over from other donors' samples. The J gene is TRBJ2-2, the V gene TRBV21-1; the DNA was not used to check the table's D call, TRBD2. TRBV21-1 has pseudogene status. CDR3 protein: CASSKLSAVPAGGYTGELFF. The CDR3 nucleotides read TGTGCCAGCAGCAAATTATCAGCGGTTCCAGCGGGAGGCTACACCGGGGAGCTGTTTTTT.